Given below is one T cell receptor beta chain in context. Its antigen remains unknown. Germline V lookup: CDR1 DFQATT, CDR2 SNEGSKA (reference sequence). Deletions cut 6 bases from V and 5 bases from J, with 13 bases between. This CDR3 has 12 residues. The data were obtained in a study of vaccination and CD4 T cells after COVID-19. Study-level results: With convalescent patients, a median approximately 90% of reactive clones emerged solely after vaccination.

Specified treatment: roughly 10-day PBMC culture with coronavirus spike peptide pools or control peptides (ViraFEST assay). Alongside approximately 10 IU/ml IL-2 and around 10 ug/ml peptide pools, PBMCs were cultured at some 2 million per well. CD4+ T cells that had been cultured provided DNA sequenced with the Oncomine TCR Beta short-read assay. From the PCR reads, TCRdb called clonotypes with MiXCR, one entry per CDR3 protein. The sample lists 12,000 or so distinct CDR3 sequences, approximately 42% occurring once. This TCR derives from a human donor who had recovered from COVID-19. Sequenced sample: CD4+ T cells from blood, cultured in vitro. The gene calls are TRBV20-1 and TRBJ2-5; perhaps TRBD1 as D (5 bases). The chain's CDR3 is CSATQPGETQYF. The CDR3 bases are TGCAGTGCCACCCAACCAGGGGAGACCCAGTACTTC.